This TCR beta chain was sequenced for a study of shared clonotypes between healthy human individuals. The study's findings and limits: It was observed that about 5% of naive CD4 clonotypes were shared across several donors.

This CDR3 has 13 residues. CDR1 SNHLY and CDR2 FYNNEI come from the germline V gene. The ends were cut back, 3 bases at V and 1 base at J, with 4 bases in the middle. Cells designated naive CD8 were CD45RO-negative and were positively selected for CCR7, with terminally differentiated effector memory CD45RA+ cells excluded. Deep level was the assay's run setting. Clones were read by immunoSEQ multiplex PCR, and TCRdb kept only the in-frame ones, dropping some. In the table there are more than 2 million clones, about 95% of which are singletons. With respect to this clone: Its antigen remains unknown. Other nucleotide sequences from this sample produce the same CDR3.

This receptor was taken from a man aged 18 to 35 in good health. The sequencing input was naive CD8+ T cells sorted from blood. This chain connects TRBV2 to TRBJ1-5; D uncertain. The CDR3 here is CASSDPSNQPQHF. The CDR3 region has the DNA TGTGCCAGCAGTGACCCGAGCAATCAGCCCCAGCATTTT.